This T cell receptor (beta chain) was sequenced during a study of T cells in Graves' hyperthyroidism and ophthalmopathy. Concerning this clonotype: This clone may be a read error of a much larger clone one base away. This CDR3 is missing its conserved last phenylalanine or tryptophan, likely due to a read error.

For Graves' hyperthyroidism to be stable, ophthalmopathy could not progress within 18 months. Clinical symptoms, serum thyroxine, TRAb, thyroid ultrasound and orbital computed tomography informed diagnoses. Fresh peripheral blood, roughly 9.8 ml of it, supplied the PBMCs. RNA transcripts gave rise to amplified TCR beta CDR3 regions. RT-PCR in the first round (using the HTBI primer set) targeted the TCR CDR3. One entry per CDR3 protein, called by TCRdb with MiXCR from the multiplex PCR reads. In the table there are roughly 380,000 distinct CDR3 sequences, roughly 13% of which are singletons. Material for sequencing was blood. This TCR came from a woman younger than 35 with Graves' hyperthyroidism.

In DNA form, the CDR3 reads TGTGCCAGCAGTTTCACGGGACTTGACGAGCAGTACTAC. Amino acids: CASSFTGLDEQYY. This chain uses TRBV28 with TRBJ2-7; a possible D gene is TRBD2 (6 bases). The ends were cut back, 3 bases at V and 5 bases at J, with 11 bases in the middle. The germline gives CDR1 MDHEN, CDR2 SYDVKM. This CDR3 is 13 amino acids long.